This T cell receptor (beta chain) was identified in a study of blood T cells in healthy people across ages. Overall study: About one barcoded beta molecule per two T cells came from capture by template switching. Regarding the study as a whole: Diversity figures derived from one million T cells were judged to underestimate the true value.

Healthy individuals of Caucasian origin from Russia, aged roughly 6 to 95, served as donors. V lost 5 bases and J lost 1, with 12 bases in between. The CDR3 totals 14 residues. Together with a sample-barcoded 5' primer, a J-beta primer mix was included in a second PCR lasting roughly 6 to 12 cycles. Unique molecular identifiers of 12 random nucleotides labeled each cDNA. TCRdb analysed the 5' RACE reads with MiXCR anew, one entry per CDR3 protein. The data contain hundreds of thousands of distinct CDR3 sequences, 43% of them seen just once; the ten biggest clones take up 20% to 25%. For this clonotype: Its antigen is unidentified.

The sequence was obtained from an older woman in good health. V is TRBV12-3 or TRBV12-4 and J is TRBJ2-7; weak D call: TRBD1 (5 bases). Sequencing was performed on blood. The CDR3 bases are TGTGCCAGCAGTCCCCAGGGCGAATCCTACGAGCAGTACTTC. It encodes CASSPQGESYEQYF.